The 15 T cell receptor beta chains below all came from one sample that was sequenced in a study of blood T cell repertoires in COVID-19. Libraries were prepared by immunoSEQ multiplex PCR; TCRdb keeps only in-frame clonotypes and omits some of them. This sample has tens of thousands of clones, with approximately 90% found just once. The sample consisted of peripheral blood. These receptors came from a human donor in a cohort sampled during active COVID-19.

This chain uses TRBV5-1 with TRBJ1-1, with a weak D call TRBD1 (6 bases). The CDR3 sequence is 14 residues long. Deletions cut 4 bases from V and 3 bases from J, with 13 bases between. The germline V gene encodes CDR1 SGHRS and CDR2 YFSETQ. CDR3 sequence: CASSIITGYTEAFF. The CDR3 DNA reads TGCGCCAGCAGCATTATTACAGGGTACACTGAAGCTTTCTTT.

This chain connects TRBV28 to TRBJ1-2; 7 bases align to TRBD1. The CDR3 loop spans 13 amino acids. Germline lookup yields CDR1 MDHEN and CDR2 SYDVKM. Trimming at V came to 5 bases and at J to 4 bases, leaving 4 bases not matched to a gene. In nucleotides, the CDR3 is TGTGCCAGCAGTCCGACAGGGTTCTATGGCTACACCTTC. Protein product: CASSPTGFYGYTF.

This chain uses TRBV9 with TRBJ2-7, with 14 bases fitting TRBD2. The junction had 11 bases not matched to a gene; V was cut back by 6 bases and J by 0 bases. CDR3 length: 18 amino acids. Germline V gives CDR1 SGDLS, CDR2 YYNGEE. As DNA, the CDR3 is TGTGCCAGCACCCCGGGACTAGCGGGGGCTGACTTCTCCTACGAGCAGTACTTC. Its protein product is CASTPGLAGADFSYEQYF.

The V gene is TRBV5-1, the J gene TRBJ1-4, with TRBD1 identical over 9 bases. Germline V CDR1 and CDR2: SGHRS, YFSETQ. CDR3 size: 15 residues. V shed 2 bases and J 4 bases; nucleotides not matched to a gene: 3. This chain's CDR3 is CASSLQGADNEKLFF. The CDR3 nucleotides read TGCGCCAGCAGCTTACAGGGGGCTGATAATGAAAAACTGTTTTTT.

This chain connects TRBV2 to TRBJ1-6; D gene uncertain. V lost 10 bases and J lost 0, with 13 bases in between. There are 15 residues in the CDR3. Germline CDR1 is SNHLY and CDR2 is FYNNEI. CDR3 protein: CATIERSSYNSPLHF. The CDR3 coding sequence is TGTGCCACCATAGAAAGGAGCTCCTATAATTCACCCCTCCACTTT.

J is TRBJ2-2 and V is TRBV6-5; D is possibly TRBD1 (5 bases). CDR3 length equals 15 residues. From germline, CDR1 is MNHEY and CDR2 SVGAGI. V was shortened by 10 bases and J by 2 bases, with 17 bases between the two germline ends. The chain's CDR3 is CATIPLGHNTGELFF. CDR3 bases: TGTGCCACCATCCCCTTGGGGCACAACACCGGGGAGCTGTTTTTT.

The genes are TRBV5-5 and TRBJ1-6, with 8 bases lining up with TRBD1. The V gene's germline CDR1 is SGHKS and CDR2 YYEKEE (reference sequence). Trimming took 0 bases from V and 2 from J; bases not matched to a gene: 10. The CDR3 covers 19 residues. Written as DNA, the CDR3 is TGTGCCAGCAGCTTGGAAGTATTAACAGGGGGGACCTATAATTCACCCCTCCACTTT. This codes for CASSLEVLTGGTYNSPLHF.

In its sample, this clone was seen once. The chain employs TRBV5-6 and TRBJ1-1; D gene uncertain. Germline assignment: CDR1 SGHDT and CDR2 YYEEEE. The V gene lost 4 bases and the J gene lost 0 bases, with 10 bases spanning the gap. The CDR3 has 14 amino acids. The DNA for the CDR3 is TGTGCCAGCAGCCGTCAACCGGTGAACACTGAAGCTTTCTTT. Translation gives CASSRQPVNTEAFF. Variable domain in full (rest from reference TRBV5-6 and TRBJ1-1): DAGVTQSPTHLIKTRGQQVTLRCSPKSGHDTVSWYQQALGQGPQFIFQYYEEEERQRGNFPDRFSGHQFPNYSSELNVNALLLGDSALYLCASSRQPVNTEAFFGQGTRLTVV.

This clone has only one observation. The rearrangement uses TRBV12-3 or TRBV12-4 and TRBJ2-7; D remains unclear. The CDR3 runs 13 residues. V was cut by 1 base and J by 3 bases, with 7 bases left in between. This CDR3 is CASSLDLGYEQYF. The CDR3 DNA reads TGTGCCAGCAGTTTAGATCTAGGCTACGAGCAGTACTTC.

The chain carries TRBV11-2 and TRBJ2-7, with 11 bases matching TRBD2. The V gene's germline CDR1 is SGHAT and CDR2 FQNNGV. V dropped 5 bases and J dropped 5; count of bases not matched to a gene: 8. The CDR3 totals 15 residues. CDR3 region: CASSPSLAGGNEQYF. As DNA, the CDR3 is TGTGCCAGCAGCCCCAGCTTAGCGGGAGGGAACGAGCAGTACTTC.

The V gene is TRBV27, the J gene TRBJ1-4; D call uncertain. This CDR3 has 15 residues. V lost 0 bases to trimming and J lost 1 base, with 6 bases between them. CDR1 is MNHEY and CDR2 is SMNVEV in the germline V gene (reference sequence). The CDR3 spells CASSLSRGTNEKLFF. The CDR3 coding sequence is TGTGCCAGCAGTTTATCCCGGGGAACTAATGAAAAACTGTTTTTT.

The gene calls are TRBV4-1 and TRBJ1-6, with D unresolved. V was clipped by 0 bases and J by 8 bases, with 11 bases between them. CDR3 length equals 15 residues. Germline CDR1 reads MGHRA; CDR2 reads YSYEKL. Written as DNA, the CDR3 is TGCGCCAGCAGCCAAGAACCGGGTTTTGATTCACCCCTCCACTTT. It translates to CASSQEPGFDSPLHF.

The chain has TRBV19 and TRBJ2-1; 8 bases match TRBD2. Germline V gene sequence: CDR1 LNHDA, CDR2 SQIVND (reference sequence). Unmatched junction bases numbered 9, after V lost 7 bases and J lost 1 base. The CDR3 totals 16 residues. CDR3 residues: CASKSRAGGSYNEQFF. CDR3 bases: TGTGCCAGTAAAAGTAGGGCGGGAGGTTCCTACAATGAGCAGTTCTTC.

This clone was seen a few times. This sequence joins TRBV4-1 and TRBJ1-5, with D possibly being TRBD1 (5 bases). Germline-derived CDR1 and CDR2 are MGHRA and YSYEKL. CDR3 length equals 16 residues. Trimming took 0 bases from V and 1 from J, leaving 10 bases between them. CDR3 nucleotides: TGCGCCAGCAGCCAAGATCTCTCAGGGAGCAATCAGCCCCAGCATTTT. Amino acid sequence: CASSQDLSGSNQPQHF.

The chain joins TRBV19 to TRBJ2-1, with 9 positions matching TRBD2. Trimming cost V 1 base and J 4 bases; bases outside gene matches: 8. The germline V gene encodes CDR1 LNHDA and CDR2 SQIVND (reference sequence). The CDR3 has 17 amino acids. The CDR3 loop is CASSIGSRGGEYNEQFF. The CDR3 coding sequence is TGTGCCAGTAGTATAGGATCCCGCGGGGGGGAATACAATGAGCAGTTCTTC.